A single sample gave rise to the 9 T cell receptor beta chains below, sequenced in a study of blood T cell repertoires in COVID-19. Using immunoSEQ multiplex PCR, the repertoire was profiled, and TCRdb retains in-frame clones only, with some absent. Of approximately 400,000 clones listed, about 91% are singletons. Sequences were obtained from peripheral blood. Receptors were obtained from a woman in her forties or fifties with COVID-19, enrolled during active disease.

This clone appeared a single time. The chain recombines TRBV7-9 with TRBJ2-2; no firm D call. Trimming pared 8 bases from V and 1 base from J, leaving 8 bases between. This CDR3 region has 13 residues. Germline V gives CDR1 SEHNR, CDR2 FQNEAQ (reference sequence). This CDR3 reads CASESRNTGELFF. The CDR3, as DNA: TGTGCCAGCGAGTCCCGGAACACCGGGGAGCTGTTTTTT.

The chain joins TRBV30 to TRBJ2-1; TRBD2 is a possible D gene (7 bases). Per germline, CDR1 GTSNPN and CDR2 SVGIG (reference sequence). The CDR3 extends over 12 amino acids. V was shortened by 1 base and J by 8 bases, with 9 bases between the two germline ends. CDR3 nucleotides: TGTGCCTGGAGTGGGGGGGGGCATGAGCAGTTCTTC. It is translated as CAWSGGGHEQFF.

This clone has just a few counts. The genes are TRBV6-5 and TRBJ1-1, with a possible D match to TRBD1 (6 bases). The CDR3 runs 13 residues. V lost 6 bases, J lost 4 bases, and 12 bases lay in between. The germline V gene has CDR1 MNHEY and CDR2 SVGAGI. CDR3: CASRATGTTEAFF. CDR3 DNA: TGTGCCAGCAGGGCTACAGGGACCACTGAAGCTTTCTTT.

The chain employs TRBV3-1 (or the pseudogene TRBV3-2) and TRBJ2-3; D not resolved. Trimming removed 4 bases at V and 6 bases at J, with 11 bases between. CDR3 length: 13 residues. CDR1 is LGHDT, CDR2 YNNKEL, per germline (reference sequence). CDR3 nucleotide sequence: TGTGCCAGCAGCCGAGCCTCCTGGGATACGCAGTATTTT. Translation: CASSRASWDTQYF.

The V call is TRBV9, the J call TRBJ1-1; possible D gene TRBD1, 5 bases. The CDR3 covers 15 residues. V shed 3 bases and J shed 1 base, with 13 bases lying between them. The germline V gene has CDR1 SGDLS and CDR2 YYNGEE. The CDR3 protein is CASSAPSGGNTEAFF. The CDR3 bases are TGTGCCAGCAGCGCGCCATCCGGGGGGAACACTGAAGCTTTCTTT.

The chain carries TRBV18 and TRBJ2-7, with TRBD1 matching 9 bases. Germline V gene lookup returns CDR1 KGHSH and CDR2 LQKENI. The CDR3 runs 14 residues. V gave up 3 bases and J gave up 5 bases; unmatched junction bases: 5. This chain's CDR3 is CASSPGQGGDEQYF. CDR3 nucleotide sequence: TGTGCCAGCTCACCGGGACAGGGAGGGGACGAGCAGTACTTC.

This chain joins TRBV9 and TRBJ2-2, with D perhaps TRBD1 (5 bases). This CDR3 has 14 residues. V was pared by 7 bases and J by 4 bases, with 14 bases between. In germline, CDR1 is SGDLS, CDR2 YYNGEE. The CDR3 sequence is CASGAGSGTGELFF. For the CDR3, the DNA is TGTGCCAGCGGGGCAGGGTCTGGCACCGGGGAGCTGTTTTTT.

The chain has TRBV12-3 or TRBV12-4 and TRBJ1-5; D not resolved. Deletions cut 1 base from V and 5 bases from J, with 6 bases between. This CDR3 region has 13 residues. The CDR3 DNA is TGTGCCAGCAGTTTAGACACCCATCAGCCCCAGCATTTT. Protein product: CASSLDTHQPQHF.

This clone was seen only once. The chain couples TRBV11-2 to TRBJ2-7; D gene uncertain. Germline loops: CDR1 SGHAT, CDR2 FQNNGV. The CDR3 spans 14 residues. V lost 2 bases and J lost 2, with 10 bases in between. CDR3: CASSLLGGTYEQYF. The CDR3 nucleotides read TGTGCCAGCAGCTTATTAGGCGGAACCTACGAGCAGTACTTC.